This T cell receptor beta chain was recorded in a study of identical twins. Study conclusions and caveats: Monozygotic twin pairs showed more out-of-frame TCR alpha sharing than models estimated.

MiXCR was run by TCRdb on the 5' RACE reads, yielding one entry per CDR3 protein. The table shows some 760,000 distinct CDR3 sequences, with around a sixth occurring only once. The CDR3 loop spans 17 amino acids. J lost 6 bases, V lost 4 bases, and 10 bases had no gene match. Note on this clonotype: The antigen is not known.

The same specimen was also included in a second study, on T cells expressing NK-cell markers. That publication notes: What restricted sorting to alpha-beta TCR T cells in several experiments was an anti-gamma-delta TCR antibody.

The sequence was collected from a woman between 18 and 29 years old in good health. The sequenced sample was PBMCs. This chain links TRBV12-3 or TRBV12-4 with TRBJ2-2; 11 bases match TRBD2. CDR3 in amino acids: CASSSGLADSRPGELFF. Written as DNA, the CDR3 is TGTGCCAGCAGTTCGGGACTAGCGGACTCCCGACCCGGGGAGCTGTTTTTT.